The clone carrying this T cell receptor (beta chain) was picked up a small number of times. Antigen specificity is unknown. These data are taken from a study of T cells in Graves' hyperthyroidism and ophthalmopathy. Study results and caveats: Blood shared most expanded thyroid clonotypes above 0.001.

The investigators amplified TCR beta CDR3 regions from RNA transcripts. The HTBI primer set was used in a first-round RT-PCR of the TCR CDR3. Via MiXCR, TCRdb re-called the multiplex PCR reads, giving one row per CDR3 protein. The sample comprises about 700,000 distinct CDR3 sequences, less than 45% of which are singletons, and less than 9% rests with the top ten. Losses at the gene ends were 7 bases for V and 2 bases for J; bases not matched to a gene: 10. The length of the CDR3 is 15 residues. In germline, CDR1 is SGHTA, CDR2 FQGTGA. Used for diagnoses were clinical symptoms, serum thyroxine and TRAb, thyroid ultrasound and orbital computed tomography.

This rearrangement joins TRBV7-3 to TRBJ2-5; 7 nucleotides agree with TRBD2. The source material was peripheral blood or thyroid tissue (not recorded which). This TCR derives from an adult man with Graves' disease, either hyperthyroidism or ophthalmopathy (not recorded which). CDR3 nucleotide sequence: TGTGCCAGCAACCTTGGGGGGGGTGGACAAGAGACCCAGTACTTC. Translation: CASNLGGGGQETQYF. The full variable domain, with the rest looked up from reference TRBV7-3 and TRBJ2-5, is GAGVSQTPSNKVTEKGKYVELRCDPISGHTALYWYRQSLGQGPEFLIYFQGTGAADDSGLPNDRFFAVRPEGSVSTLKIQRTERGDSAVYLCASNLGGGGQETQYFGPGTRLLVL.